One sample yielded the 2 T cell receptor beta chains listed below, sequenced in a study of T cell clones after liver transplantation. TCRdb's table, derived via immunoSEQ multiplex PCR, lists solely in-frame clones and lacks some. The sample holds 55,000 to 75,000 clones; 92% are singletons and the top ten take 0.8% to 1%. The sample consisted of CD4+ T cells from blood, taken about 27 months after liver transplant. These receptors were collected from a human patient who received a liver transplant. Certain T cells may be donor cells from the graft.

This chain connects TRBV18 to TRBJ1-2, with 8 bases fitting TRBD1. The CDR3 runs to 13 residues. The junction had 5 bases not matched to a gene; V was cut back by 2 bases and J by 9 bases. Germline loops: CDR1 KGHSH, CDR2 LQKENI. Here the CDR3 DNA reads TGTGCCAGCTCACCAGGGGACAGGTCGCGCTACACCTTC. Its protein is CASSPGDRSRYTF.

Worth noting for this clone: The junction shows a germline mismatch at one end, possibly a read error. The chain recombines TRBV18 with TRBJ2-5; D not certain. Germline CDR1 and CDR2: KGHSH and LQKENI. The CDR3 contains 10 residues. CDR3 nucleotide sequence: TGTGCCAGCTCACCACTAAGTCAAGACTTC. Translation: CASSPLSQDF.